Shown below are 8 T cell receptor beta chains from a single sample sequenced in a study of T cell clonotyping in hematopoietic cell transplantation. The assay was immunoSEQ multiplex PCR, and TCRdb's table has in-frame clones only and misses some. The table shows about 12,000 clones, with around 83% occurring only once. The sample consisted of PBMCs, taken 100 days after allogeneic stem cell transplant. The receptors originated from a female patient between 40 and 50 years old who had an allogeneic stem cell transplant from a related donor, so T cells may come from the graft donor. Some clones in this sample may be carry-over from other donors' samples.

The chain is built from TRBV7-6 and TRBJ2-1; 11 bases fit TRBD2. Germline V gene sequence: CDR1 SGHVS, CDR2 FNYEAQ. The trim removed 5 bases at V and 6 bases at J, leaving 3 bases unmatched. The length of the CDR3 is 14 residues. The CDR3 DNA follows: TGTGCCAGCAGCATGGGACTAGCGGCCAATGAGCAGTTCTTC. It translates to CASSMGLAANEQFF.

This chain connects TRBV29-1 to TRBJ2-5; 9 bases are a match to TRBD1. This CDR3 spans 15 amino acids. Germline V gene sequence: CDR1 SQVTM, CDR2 ANQGSEA. V lost 0 bases to trimming and J lost 5 bases; unmatched junction nucleotides: 7. CDR3 protein: CSVEEDRGRSETQYF. The DNA of the CDR3 is TGCAGCGTTGAAGAGGACAGGGGTCGATCGGAGACCCAGTACTTC.

The chain carries TRBV29-1 and TRBJ2-2; 10 bases fit TRBD1. The CDR3 runs to 16 residues. The trim removed 2 bases at V and 5 bases at J, leaving 8 bases unmatched. Germline V gives CDR1 SQVTM, CDR2 ANQGSEA. The CDR3 bases are TGCAGCGTTGAATCCGGGACAGGGGTAGGGACCGGGGAGCTGTTTTTT. Protein sequence: CSVESGTGVGTGELFF.

The genes are TRBV7-8 and TRBJ1-1; 9 positions agree with TRBD1. The CDR3 loop spans 14 amino acids. From germline, CDR1 is SGHVS and CDR2 FQNEAQ. V lost 8 bases and J lost 0; bases outside the gene matches: 4. This CDR3 is CASFDRGMNTEAFF. In DNA, the CDR3 is TGTGCCAGCTTTGACAGGGGGATGAACACTGAAGCTTTCTTT.

V gene TRBV7-8 combines with J gene TRBJ2-5; D could derive from TRBD1 or TRBD2 (5 bases each). Germline V gene sequence: CDR1 SGHVS, CDR2 FQNEAQ. V dropped 6 bases and J dropped 5 bases, with 22 bases sitting between them. The CDR3 length is 16 residues. CDR3 protein: CASRGTRDRVRETQYF. CDR3 coding DNA: TGTGCCAGCAGGGGAACGAGGGACCGGGTTCGTGAGACCCAGTACTTC.

This chain links TRBV7-9 with TRBJ2-7; D not resolved. This CDR3 comprises 14 residues. The ends were cut back, 0 bases at V and 2 bases at J, with 8 bases in the middle. The germline gives CDR1 SEHNR, CDR2 FQNEAQ (reference sequence). Here the CDR3 DNA reads TGTGCCAGCAGCTTAGCGGTAAGGCCCTACGAGCAGTACTTC. It translates to CASSLAVRPYEQYF.

The gene calls are TRBV5-4 and TRBJ2-7, with unresolved D. V lost 4 bases and J lost 1, with 12 bases in between. Germline V gives CDR1 SGHNT, CDR2 YYREEE (reference sequence). The CDR3 runs 14 residues. DNA for the CDR3: TGTGCCAGCAGCCGAGGTGGAGTTTCCTACGAGCAGTACTTC. It yields the protein CASSRGGVSYEQYF.

In regard to this clone: The CDR3 ends on some other residue instead of the conserved phenylalanine or tryptophan, so this is likely a read error. This chain links TRBV10-3 with TRBJ1-3; TRBD1 matches at 7 bases. This CDR3 is 15 amino acids long. In germline, CDR1 is ENHRY, CDR2 SYGVKD. With 0 bases clipped from V and 5 bases from J, the junction kept 4 bases outside the gene matches. The CDR3 DNA is TGTGCCATCAGTGAGTCTGGCAGGGGGAGAAACACCATATATTCT. Protein: CAISESGRGRNTIYS.